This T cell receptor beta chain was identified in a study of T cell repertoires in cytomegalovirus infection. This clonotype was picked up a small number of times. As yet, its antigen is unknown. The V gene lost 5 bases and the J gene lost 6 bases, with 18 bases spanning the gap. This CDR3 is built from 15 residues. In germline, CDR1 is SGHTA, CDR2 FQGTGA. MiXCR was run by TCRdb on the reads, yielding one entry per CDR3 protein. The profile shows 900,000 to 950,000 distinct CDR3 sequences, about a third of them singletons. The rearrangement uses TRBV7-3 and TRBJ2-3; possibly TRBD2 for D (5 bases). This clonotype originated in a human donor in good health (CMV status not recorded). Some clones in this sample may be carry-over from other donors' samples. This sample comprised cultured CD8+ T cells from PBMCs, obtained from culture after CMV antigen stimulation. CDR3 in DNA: TGTGCCAGCAGCCCCCGACCGGGATTGGGGGATACGCAGTATTTT. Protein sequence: CASSPRPGLGDTQYF. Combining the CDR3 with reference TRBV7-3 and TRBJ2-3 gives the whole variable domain GAGVSQTPSNKVTEKGKYVELRCDPISGHTALYWYRQSLGQGPEFLIYFQGTGAADDSGLPNDRFFAVRPEGSVSTLKIQRTERGDSAVYLCASSPRPGLGDTQYFGPGTRLTVL.